Sequencing of this TCR beta chain was carried out in a study of T cell responses to AZD1222 COVID-19 vaccine. As to this clone: Its target is not known.

Study-level points and caveats: Regions 160-218 and 743-854 held dominance among vaccine-associated CD4 TCRs, which spanned spike. Without day 14 samples, only post-peak T cell repertoires were studied. Donors in the cohort were predominantly white British and more often female, and clonal diversity was possibly underestimated.

The CDR3 covers 14 residues. V lost 2 bases to trimming and J lost 7 bases, with 12 bases between them. Germline loops: CDR1 SGHRS, CDR2 YFSETQ. TCRdb keeps only in-frame clones here, not all; method: immunoSEQ multiplex PCR. The sample contains 100,000 to 120,000 clones, over 85% of which appear only once. The chain combines TRBV5-1 with TRBJ1-4; TRBD1 might be the D (5 bases). The TCR sequence derives from an adult who received the AZD1222 COVID-19 vaccine. The starting material was peripheral blood, obtained 28 days after the second AZD1222 dose. CDR3 amino acids: CASSFGQGGEKLFF. The CDR3 nucleotides read TGCGCCAGCAGCTTTGGCCAGGGTGGTGAAAAACTGTTTTTT. The variable domain in full, with the rest retrieved from reference TRBV5-1 and TRBJ1-4, is KAGVTQTPRYLIKTRGQQVTLSCSPISGHRSVSWYQQTPGQGLQFLFEYFSETQRNKGNFPGRFSGRQFSNSRSEMNVSTLELGDSALYLCASSFGQGGEKLFFGSGTQLSVL.